This is a list of T cell receptor beta chains from one sample in a study of neoadjuvant anti-PD-1 for oral cavity cancer. Clones were sequenced by immunoSEQ multiplex PCR, and TCRdb holds only the in-frame ones, with some missing. Of 20,000 to 25,000 clones in the sample, roughly 29% were seen once. The material was tumor tissue, obtained after nivolumab (anti-PD-1) treatment. These receptors all come from a person aged 35 to 85 with oral cavity squamous cell carcinoma. The conserved cysteine and the conserved F or W are not part of the CDR3 here. Each record gives: V gene, CDR3 protein.

>TRBV6-1
ASSEFGVRGQY
>TRBV7-6
ASSPPGAGLTGELF
>TRBV7-8
ASSLVTRDWELF
>TRBV7-6
ASSLSSGGGTGELF
>TRBV7-9
ASSRGTPYSNQPQH
>TRBV19
ASGTSGNNEQF
>TRBV27
ASKTGDSGYT
>TRBV7-9
ASSLAGQGYT
>TRBV27
ASSPTGFELYGYT
>TRBV5-1
ASSWWLSGLNTEAF
>TRBV19
ASSGAHRSTDTQY
>TRBV5-1
ASSLTLEGGYT
>TRBV19
ASSITSGQMNTEAF
>TRBV15
ATSRGHNTGELF
>TRBV14
ASSQDLAGRAYNEQF
>TRBV7-6
ASSPIAGGFVGQPQH
>TRBV9
ASSETGSVRQETQY
>TRBV9
ASSPQGGVAGELF
>TRBV27
ASSPTVSYEQY
>TRBV30
AWRKRTGYGETQY
>TRBV27
ASSLSYITPMNTEAF
>TRBV27
ASSFGRVTDTQY
>TRBV5-1
ASSAGDREAGANVLT
>TRBV2
ASSGTGFEKLF
>TRBV18
ASSPKGGFPHNEQF
>TRBV30
AKSPDGNTGELF
>TRBV6-5
ATTDSSYEQY
>TRBV11-1
ASSVRQGAYEQY
>TRBV5-1
ASSLDTQGGTEAF
>TRBV11-3
ASSSTPSSYEQY
>TRBV7-8
ASSLWTGVGLVSETQY
>TRBV5-6
ASSAGGAPDTQY
>TRBV2
ASSDAGTPETQY
>TRBV27
ASSFISSGSPLH
>TRBV29-1
SVEELGAGNTIY
>TRBV20-1
SARNTEAF
>TRBV6-1
ASSARGPRNTEAF
>TRBV6-5
ASRPIDRGTEAF